A single sample gave rise to the 2 T cell receptor beta chains below, sequenced in a study of blood T cells in healthy people across ages. Combining a sample-barcoded 5' primer with a J-beta primer mix, a second PCR ran for 7 to 11 cycles. TCRdb re-called the 5' RACE reads through MiXCR, storing one row per CDR3 protein. The data contain approximately 1.5 million distinct CDR3 sequences, roughly 30% of them seen just once; the ten biggest clones take up about 11%. Input material: blood. The receptors come from a woman aged 25 to 39 in good health.

Worth noting for this clonotype: A much larger clone is a single base away; this may be a read error. This rearrangement joins TRBV20-1 to TRBJ2-7, with D perhaps TRBD2 (5 bases). Deletions cut 0 bases from V and 7 bases from J, with 19 bases between. Germline-derived CDR1 and CDR2 are DFQATT and SNEGSKA (reference sequence). This CDR3 spans 15 amino acids. CDR3 sequence: CSARDFGEGFNEQYF. The CDR3 bases are TGCAGTGCTAGAGATTTCGGGGAAGGGTTCAATGAGCAGTACTTC.

With respect to this clonotype: Sequence at one end of the junction differs from germline and may be a read error. The rearrangement uses TRBV9 and TRBJ1-5; D remains unclear. The germline V gene encodes CDR1 SGDLS and CDR2 YYNGEE. The CDR3 loop spans 15 amino acids. Written as DNA, the CDR3 is TGTGACAGCAGCGTCGAGCCGGATAGCAATCAGCCCCAGCATTTT. Amino acids: CDSSVEPDSNQPQHF.